The present entry profiles one T cell receptor beta chain with its context. This sample stems from a study of T-cell reconstitution after alpha-beta-depleted transplantation in children. V shed 1 base and J shed 3 bases, with 10 bases lying between them. The CDR3 totals 15 residues. Germline-derived CDR1 and CDR2 are SGHAT and FQNNGV. Preparation of the TCRbeta library was carried out with unique molecular identifiers. Each CDR3 protein gets one entry after TCRdb re-called the PCR reads with MiXCR. The data hold about 600,000 distinct CDR3 sequences, with around 23% observed a single time. This clonotype was sampled from a boy in the first two years of life who had a stem cell transplant for acute myeloid leukemia, so the T cells may come from the graft donor. This chain joins TRBV11-2 and TRBJ2-1; perhaps TRBD1 as D (5 bases). The source material was PBMCs, mostly from graft donor cells, sampled 360 days after TCRalphabeta/CD19-depleted stem cell transplant. CDR3 nucleotides: TGTGCCAGCAGCTTAGGGACACGAATCTACAATGAGCAGTTCTTC. Protein sequence: CASSLGTRIYNEQFF.